The clone carrying this TCR beta chain was seen a few times. This sample is drawn from a study of blood T cell repertoires in COVID-19. Under the authors' procedure: Amplified reference gene primers provided the basis for estimating nucleated cell counts. Repertoires were generated with immunoSEQ multiplex PCR, while TCRdb's copy carries only in-frame clones and drops some. The V and J calls and clone size were taken over from that table, and D and trimming were inferred from the DNA. The table lists tens of thousands of clones, about four fifths of them singletons, with 24% in the top ten. What was sequenced was peripheral blood. The clonotype was recovered from a human donor with acute or convalescent COVID-19. The donor label of this sample is uncertain.

As DNA, the CDR3 is TGTGCCAGCAGCCTTCTTCTTAATGAAAAACTGTTTTTT. Protein sequence: CASSLLLNEKLFF. The V call is TRBV5-5, the J call TRBJ1-4; D is unclear. Germline values: CDR1 SGHKS, CDR2 YYEKEE (reference sequence). The CDR3 has 13 residues. The V gene lost 4 bases and the J gene lost 4 bases, with 8 bases spanning the gap.